This TCR beta chain emerged from a study of tumor-infiltrating lymphocytes in primary liver carcinoma (dated by TCRdb to between 2016 and 2019). Broadly, across the study: Of the five patients (three men and two women, aged 30 to 69 years), four had hepatocellular carcinoma and one had combined HCC and intrahepatic cholangiocarcinoma. Reproducibility between technical replicate repertoires was high, with correlation coefficients above 0.95 and mean shared-clone rates roughly 0.87. TCRbeta repertoire sequencing, expression microarrays and whole-exome sequencing were combined in the study across five regions of each liver tumor, with adjacent normal tissue and blood also included. Tumors of the five patients were stage T1-T3 N0M0 with maximum diameters of roughly 4.2 to 10 cm. To link TCRbeta repertoire diversity with the local molecular phenotype, the 25 tumor region samples were profiled using Agilent mRNA microarrays. Roughly 3.65 to 7.13 million productive TCRbeta reads were obtained per sample, and no significant difference in read depth was found between tissue types. TCRbeta repertoire sequencing covered about 35 specimens from 5 patients: around 25 tumor regions, 5 adjacent noncancerous liver tissues and 5 peripheral blood samples.

This clonotype was observed many times. Its specific antigen is unknown. Per-base quality was not reported, and no clone a single base away is much larger than it. Ends trimmed: V by 7 bases, J by 3 bases; bases unmatched to a gene: 7. The germline V gene yields SNHLY for CDR1 and FYNNEI for CDR2. The CDR3 covers 14 residues, taking in both the cysteine and the phenylalanine. The DNA shown is the 42-base CDR3, in frame from base 1. Starting from approximately 500 ng total RNA, TCRbeta-specific cDNA was produced by reverse transcription with a constant-region primer and ProtoScript II reverse transcriptase. Construction of the TCRbeta libraries relied on three nested rounds of multiplex PCR, following a slightly modified ARM-PCR procedure. The first two PCR rounds used multiplex TRBV1-TRBV30 forward primers with a Cbeta reverse primer, each for roughly 10 cycles. Sample barcodes and Illumina adapters were added in a final 25-cycle PCR with Deep VentR polymerase. Before sequencing, amplicons of 200-500 bp were gel-purified using a QIAquick gel extraction kit. An Illumina HiSeq 2500 was used to sequence the TCRbeta amplicons with 250-bp paired-end reads. The source study handled its data this way. Reads were quality-trimmed with Trimmomatic v0.33, and paired reads were merged with FLASH v1.2.11 to recover full CDR3 sequences. V, D and J germline segments were assigned to the rearranged TCRbeta sequences using MiGEC v1.2.1b. Clonotype statistics and Shannon-Wiener diversity indices were computed with VDJtools v1.0.0. Except for diversity analysis, only each sample's 250 most abundant clonotypes were used in subsequent analyses to reduce sampling bias. Using fastp trimming at Q25 and MiXCR clonotype assembly, TCRdb reanalyzed the public sequencing data and kept in-frame beta chains. Each entry merges the rows of one CDR3 protein and shows their most common DNA and genes. These V and J calls derive from TCRdb rather than the authors' analysis. This sample is represented by tens of thousands of distinct CDR3 sequences; around 70% of them were singletons. The ten most abundant clones make up about 18% of the sample.

Total RNA and DNA were co-extracted without cell sorting from around 20-30 mg of bulk tissue using the AllPrep DNA/RNA mini kit. Between late 2015 and March 2016, several patients in China with histopathologically diagnosed primary liver carcinoma had surgical resection. Patients had chronic HBV infection and were treatment-naive at sampling. Five spatially separated regions were sampled from each tumor: the superior, inferior, left-lateral and right-lateral poles, plus the tumor centre. According to histology, viable tumor cells made up more than 90% of every tumor sample. Fresh tumor and adjacent tissue pieces were bisected, with one half stored in RNAlater at -80 degrees C and the other half sent for histology. Overall study outcomes, separate from this receptor: The top 250 clones accounted for a significantly greater share of the repertoire in tumors than in blood (p = 0.039). Only the TCR beta chain was sequenced, so true repertoire diversity is likely underestimated because unpaired alpha chains were not captured. Because the samples were bulk and unsorted, CD4+ and CD8+ T cell repertoires could not be compared. Only about 7-25% of top clones were present in all five regions of a tumor, suggesting spatial heterogeneity of tumor-infiltrating T cells. Pairs of tumor regions showed greater repertoire overlap (mean roughly 35%) than tumor-adjacent pairs (approximately 17%) or tumor-blood pairs (roughly 14%), which is consistent with antigen-driven expansion. With just a handful of patients in the study, the authors point out that the findings should be validated in a larger study.

This TCR was sampled from a man in his forties or fifties with primary liver carcinoma and hepatitis B virus infection. Sequencing was done on a sample of liver tumor tissue from sampling region 2. The meaning of the sample's cell subset or site label: tumor region T2, inferior pole. The rearrangement combines TRBV2 with TRBJ2-7, and 9 bases in between align with TRBD1. This receptor carries the CDR3 CASKWDRAYYEQYF. The DNA is as follows: TGTGCCAGCAAGTGGGACAGGGCTTACTACGAGCAGTACTTC.